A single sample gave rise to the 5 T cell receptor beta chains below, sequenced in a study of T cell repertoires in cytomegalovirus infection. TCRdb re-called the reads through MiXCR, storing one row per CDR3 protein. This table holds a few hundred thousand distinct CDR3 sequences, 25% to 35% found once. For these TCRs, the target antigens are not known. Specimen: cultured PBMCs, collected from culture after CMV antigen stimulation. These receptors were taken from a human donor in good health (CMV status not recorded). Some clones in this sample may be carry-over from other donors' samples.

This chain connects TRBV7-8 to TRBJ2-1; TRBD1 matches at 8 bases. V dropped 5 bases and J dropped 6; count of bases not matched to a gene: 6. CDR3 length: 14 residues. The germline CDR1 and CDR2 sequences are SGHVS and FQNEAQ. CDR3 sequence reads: CASSDRQGSNEQFF. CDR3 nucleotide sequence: TGTGCCAGCAGCGACCGACAGGGGAGCAATGAGCAGTTCTTC.

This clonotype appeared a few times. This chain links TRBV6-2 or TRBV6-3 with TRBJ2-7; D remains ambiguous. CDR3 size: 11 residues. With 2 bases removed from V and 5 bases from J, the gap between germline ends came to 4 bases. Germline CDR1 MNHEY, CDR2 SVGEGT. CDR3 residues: CASSYVHEQYF. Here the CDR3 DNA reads TGTGCCAGCAGTTACGTTCACGAGCAGTACTTC.

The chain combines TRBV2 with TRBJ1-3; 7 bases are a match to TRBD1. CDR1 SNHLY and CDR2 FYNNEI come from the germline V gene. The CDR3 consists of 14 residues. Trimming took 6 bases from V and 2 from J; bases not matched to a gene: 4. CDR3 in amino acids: CASRRQGAGNTIYF. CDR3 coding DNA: TGTGCCAGCAGACGACAGGGCGCTGGAAACACCATATATTTT.

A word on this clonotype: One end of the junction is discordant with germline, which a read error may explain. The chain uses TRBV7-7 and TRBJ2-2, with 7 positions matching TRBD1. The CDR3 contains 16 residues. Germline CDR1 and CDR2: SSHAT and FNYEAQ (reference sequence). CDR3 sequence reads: CASSLGEGAGTGELFF. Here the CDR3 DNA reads TGTGCTAGCAGCCTAGGCGAGGGGGCAGGCACCGGGGAGCTGTTTTTT.

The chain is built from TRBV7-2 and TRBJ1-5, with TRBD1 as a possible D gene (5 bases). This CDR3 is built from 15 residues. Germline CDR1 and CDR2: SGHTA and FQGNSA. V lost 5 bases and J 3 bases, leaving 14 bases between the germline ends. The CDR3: CASSPGRGLNQPQHF. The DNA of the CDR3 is TGTGCCAGCAGCCCCGGGAGGGGCCTCAATCAGCCCCAGCATTTT.